The source of this T cell receptor (beta chain) is a study of blood T cell repertoires in COVID-19. Study-level information: The United States, Italy and Spain provided the acute and convalescent COVID-19 samples. From T cells, B-cell-depleted T cells, or PBMCs came the material, which was cDNA or gDNA.

Seattle participants joined during active infection and were tracked over time. There are 13 residues in the CDR3. Unmatched junction bases numbered 0, after V lost 3 bases and J lost 4 bases. Original processing methods: Reference gene primer amplification yielded estimated nucleated cell counts. TCRdb's table, derived via immunoSEQ multiplex PCR, lists solely in-frame clones and lacks some. The V and J calls and the clone size are those of that table, but D and trimming were determined from the DNA. The sample has 310,000 or so clones, 80% to 95% seen once. This TCR derives from a woman aged 25 to 39 with COVID-19, enrolled during active disease. V and J are TRBV12-3 or TRBV12-4 and TRBJ1-2, with 9 bases identical to TRBD1. Sequenced sample: peripheral blood. This CDR3 is CASSLTGGYGYTF. CDR3 bases: TGTGCCAGCAGTTTGACAGGGGGCTATGGCTACACCTTC.